The sequence of this TCR beta chain was determined in a study of T cells in Graves' hyperthyroidism and ophthalmopathy. Study conclusions and caveats: Blood also carried most thyroid clonotypes expanded above 0.001.

TCR beta CDR3 regions were amplified from RNA transcripts. A first-round RT-PCR of the TCR CDR3 used the HTBI primer set. MiXCR, run by TCRdb on the multiplex PCR reads, gives a single entry per CDR3 protein. Among hundreds of thousands of distinct CDR3 sequences listed, 15% to 18% were seen once. V lost 3 bases and J lost 1, with 20 bases in between. This CDR3 comprises 18 residues. CDR1 and CDR2 from the germline V gene are MDHEN and SYDVKM. A few counts support this clonotype. Its target is unknown. This TCR came from a woman aged 18-35 years with Graves' hyperthyroidism. Material for sequencing was blood. The chain carries TRBV28 and TRBJ2-3; D is unclear. CDR3 sequence (DNA): TGTGCCAGCAGTTTTAAGGACCCGATTTTTCCGGGCACAGATACGCAGTATTTT. Its protein product is CASSFKDPIFPGTDTQYF.